This TCR beta chain came from a study of ipilimumab plus nivolumab after autologous stem cell transplantation. Whole-study context: The DLBCL group included primary refractory and relapsed cases.

This CDR3 is built from 15 residues. Patients got ipilimumab 1 mg/kg beginning 14 to 28 days post-transplant. Patients received nivolumab 3 mg/kg at weeks 1, 4, 7, 10, then fortnightly to week 26. On this clone: Its antigen is still unknown.

Study observations and caveats: The authors say TCR, Treg and microbiome findings warrant further study.

Assay used: immunoSEQ multiplex PCR; TCRdb lists only in-frame clones, some missing. The data show roughly 86,000 clones, with approximately 86% seen just once and roughly 2.2% held by the top ten. The sequence came from a male donor with diffuse large B-cell lymphoma. Sequencing used PBMCs, obtained in a trial of ipilimumab plus nivolumab as post-transplant consolidation. The V gene is TRBV7-5, the J gene TRBJ2-3; whether TRBD2, the table's D call, matches the DNA was not checked. TRBV7-5 is given as a pseudogene. The CDR3 sequence: CALSPRGGSTDTQYF. The CDR3 bases are TGTGCCTTATCACCGCGGGGGGGGAGCACAGATACGCAGTATTTT.